This record covers a single T cell receptor (beta chain). Its antigen is unidentified. PCR used 60 Vbeta primers and 13 Jbeta primers. This table comes from immunoSEQ multiplex PCR, and its TCRdb copy is limited to in-frame clones, with some not included. The sample yields roughly 200,000 clones, around a tenth seen once. These data come from a study of cytomegalovirus exposure and HLA in healthy donors. Turning to the study itself: A prior study identified just under 120 million unique TCR beta sequences from roughly 180 million T cells.

Study-wide results and caveats: Among TCR beta chains, those listed as cytomegalovirus-associated numbered about 160. Data from an earlier analysis indicated that most TCR beta V segments were productive either about 87% or about 30% of the time.

From germline, CDR1 is SGHTA and CDR2 FQGTGA. Between the trimmed V and J ends, which lost 5 bases and 5 bases, there was a span of 11 bases. The length of the CDR3 is 13 residues. The sequenced sample consisted of PBMCs. The gene calls are TRBV7-3 and TRBJ2-3; tentatively, D is TRBD2 (6 bases). The clonotype comes from a woman in her 30s in good health and CMV-seropositive. CDR3 sequence: CASSREMRDTQYF. The CDR3 DNA reads as TGTGCCAGCAGCCGGGAGATGAGAGATACGCAGTATTTT.